The T cell receptor (beta chain) described here comes from a study of blood T cell repertoires in COVID-19. Study summary: Acute and convalescent COVID-19 samples came from the United States, Italy and Spain.

This CDR3 is 15 amino acids long. The V segment lost 4 bases and the J segment 4 bases; nucleotides outside the gene matches: 7. From germline, CDR1 is SGHNT and CDR2 YYREEE (reference sequence). Here immunoSEQ multiplex PCR was the method, and the copy in TCRdb shows in-frame clones only, minus some. The repertoire holds around 47,000 clones, with around 80% as singletons. The Seattle patients joined while their infection was active and were tracked longitudinally afterward. The chain is built from TRBV5-4 and TRBJ1-4, with 7 positions matching TRBD1. The clonotype comes from a woman over 75 with COVID-19, enrolled during active disease. The source material was peripheral blood. CDR3 protein: CASSGGTAVNEKLFF. In nucleotides, the CDR3 is TGTGCCAGCAGCGGTGGGACAGCCGTTAATGAAAAACTGTTTTTT.